The sequence of this T cell receptor beta chain was determined in a study of blood T cell repertoires in COVID-19. Across the study: COVID-19 samples, acute and convalescent, were from the United States, Italy and Spain. Sample material is recorded as cDNA or gDNA derived from T cells, B-cell-depleted T cells, or PBMCs.

Per the study methods: Amplified reference gene primers provided the basis for estimating nucleated cell counts. Using immunoSEQ multiplex PCR, the repertoire was profiled, and TCRdb retains in-frame clones only, with some absent. D and trimming come from the DNA, and the V and J calls and clone size come from that table. The repertoire holds 85,000 to 130,000 clones, with about nine tenths as singletons. The length of the CDR3 is 14 residues. The V gene's germline CDR1 is LGHNA and CDR2 YNFKEQ. Trimming at V came to 2 bases and at J to 5 bases, leaving 4 bases not matched to a gene. Sequenced input: peripheral blood. This sequence was found in a man over 45 with acute or convalescent COVID-19. V is TRBV4-2 and J is TRBJ2-3, with TRBD1 matching 7 bases. CDR3 region: CASSQRGHGDTQYF. The CDR3 DNA is TGTGCCAGCAGCCAAAGGGGGCATGGAGATACGCAGTATTTT.